One T cell receptor beta chain is described in this entry. Its matching antigen is unknown. This sample's time point: baseline pretreatment blood. This sample's treatment: 15 Gy SBRT to primary tumor, nephrectomy 4 weeks later. Radiation-treated patients gave blood at baseline, week 2 and week 4. Only in-frame clones appear in the TCRdb table, and some are missing; sequencing was by immunoSEQ multiplex PCR. The sample has 110,000 to 150,000 clones; approximately 87% are singletons. The sample belongs to a study of radiation and T cells in renal cell carcinoma. Broader study findings: Top tumor clonotypes rose in blood 2 weeks post-radiation, then contracted.

This receptor was obtained from a woman aged 45-65 years with renal cell carcinoma. The source was blood, collected from a patient whose treatment included radiotherapy and nephrectomy.

CDR3 region: CASSPSLAGANVLTF. CDR3 nucleotide sequence: TGTGCCAGCAGCCCATCATTAGCGGGGGCCAACGTCCTGACTTTC. The genes are TRBV5-4 and TRBJ2-6; perhaps TRBD2 as D (5 bases). Per germline, CDR1 SGHNT and CDR2 YYREEE (reference sequence). This CDR3 is built from 15 residues. Trimming took off 4 bases at V and 4 bases at J, with 12 bases between the two ends.